Presented here are 17 T cell receptor beta chains from one specimen sequenced in a study of molecular identifiers for immune sequencing clone quantification. TCRdb recomputed calls from the PCR reads with MiXCR, one row per CDR3 protein. The table lists approximately 90,000 distinct CDR3 sequences, 24% of them singletons. The source material was naive CD8+ T cells from blood, with Jurkat cell RNA spiked in. Subset noted: FACS-sorted CD8+CD4-CCR7+CD45RA+ naive T cells. These receptors all stem from a human donor in good health. Some libraries in this study had Jurkat cell RNA spiked in.

Regarding this clonotype: It may be a read error: a sequence one base away is much more abundant. V gene TRBV4-3 combines with J gene TRBJ2-7, with D possibly called TRBD1 or TRBD2 (5 bases each). CDR1 is LGHNA, CDR2 YSLEER, per germline. The CDR3 length is 16 residues. The CDR3 sequence: CASSQGATGPPYEQHF. Here the CDR3 DNA reads TGCGCCAGCAGCCAAGGTGCAACGGGGCCCCCCTACGAGCAGCACTTC.

The sample holds many counts of this clonotype. This chain connects TRBV2 to TRBJ2-1; tentative D call: TRBD2 (6 bases). This CDR3 has 14 amino acids. With 7 bases removed from V and 10 bases from J, the gap between germline ends came to 20 bases. The germline V gene encodes CDR1 SNHLY and CDR2 FYNNEI. CDR3 in amino acids: CASKLALSGDEQFF. In DNA, the CDR3 is TGTGCCAGCAAACTAGCTCTCAGCGGAGACGAGCAGTTCTTC.

This clonotype has a count of ten or more. CDR3 residues: CASSYSISDLKNIQYF. CDR3 nucleotide sequence: TGTGCCAGCAGTTACTCGATTTCCGACCTCAAAAACATTCAGTACTTC. The chain combines TRBV6-2 or TRBV6-3 with TRBJ2-4; D is undetermined. CDR1 and CDR2 from the germline V gene are MNHEY and SVGEGT. This CDR3 is 16 amino acids long. Trimming took off 0 bases at V and 3 bases at J, with 12 bases between the two ends.

There are many counts of this clonotype. The chain recombines TRBV6-6 with TRBJ2-3; maybe TRBD2 (5 bases). The germline V gene encodes CDR1 MNHNY and CDR2 SVGAGI (reference sequence). V lost 0 bases and J 5 bases, leaving 12 bases between the germline ends. The length of the CDR3 is 15 residues. CDR3 DNA: TGTGCCAGCAGTTACTCGTTTCTTGGAGGAGATACGCAGTATTTT. This encodes CASSYSFLGGDTQYF.

As for this clonotype: A much larger clone sits a single nucleotide away, making a read error possible. In this CDR3 the conserved last residue, phenylalanine or tryptophan, is missing, so a read error is likely. The genes are TRBV7-9 and TRBJ1-2; D possibly corresponds to TRBD1 (5 bases). This CDR3 region has 13 residues. Germline V gene sequence: CDR1 SEHNR, CDR2 FQNEAQ (reference sequence). Trimming stripped 6 bases from V and 7 bases from J, with 15 bases between. The CDR3 spells CASSSGGRAGYTL. In DNA form, the CDR3 reads TGTGCCAGCAGTAGTGGGGGAAGGGCTGGCTACACCCTC.

The V gene is TRBV13, the J gene TRBJ1-2; D remains ambiguous. V was shortened by 5 bases and J by 0 bases, with 13 bases between the two germline ends. Germline CDR1 reads PRHDT; CDR2 reads FYEKMQ (reference sequence). The CDR3 extends over 15 amino acids. The CDR3 is CASSHGSFSNYGYTF. The CDR3 DNA reads TGTGCCAGCAGCCATGGGTCTTTTTCTAACTATGGCTACACCTTC.

This clonotype was found a few times. J is TRBJ2-1 and V is TRBV20-1, with 10 positions matching TRBD2. The CDR3 runs 18 residues. The germline V gene has CDR1 DFQATT and CDR2 SNEGSKA (reference sequence). Trimming took 3 bases from V and 0 from J; bases not matched to a gene: 11. The CDR3 DNA follows: TGCAGTGCTAGGTTTCCTAGCGGGAGCCGAAGCTCCTACAATGAGCAGTTCTTC. Its protein product is CSARFPSGSRSSYNEQFF.

As for this clonotype: An end of the junction does not agree with germline; a read error may underlie this. V and J are TRBV27 and TRBJ1-4; D unresolved. The CDR3 sequence is 12 residues long. Germline V lookup: CDR1 MNHEY, CDR2 SMNVEV (reference sequence). The CDR3 DNA is TGTGCCAGCAGTTTAAATGGGGTAAAACCGTTTTTT. Translated: CASSLNGVKPFF.

The chain links TRBV5-1 to TRBJ1-1, with D possibly being TRBD1 (5 bases). The CDR3 is 13 amino acids. Germline lookup yields CDR1 SGHRS and CDR2 YFSETQ. The V gene lost 10 bases and the J gene lost 8 bases, with 21 bases spanning the gap. CDR3 in DNA: TGCGCCCGCCGCTTGGGGGGGGGTGGAGAAGCTTTCTTT. The encoded protein is CARRLGGGGEAFF.

In this sample, this clonotype turned up a few times. The chain has TRBV6-7 and TRBJ2-7, with D maybe TRBD1 (6 bases). TRBV6-7 is classed as an ORF, of uncertain function. V was shortened by 7 bases and J by 2 bases, with 15 bases between the two germline ends. The CDR3 loop spans 14 amino acids. The CDR3 spells CASISQGYPYEQYF. The CDR3 DNA sequence: TGTGCCAGCATATCCCAGGGGTACCCCTACGAGCAGTACTTC.

This clonotype showed up many times. The genes are TRBV7-2 and TRBJ2-4; the D gene is possibly TRBD2 (6 bases). Germline CDR1 SGHTA, CDR2 FQGNSA. The CDR3 has 16 amino acids. The germline V and J ends were trimmed by 1 base and 1 base, with 11 bases remaining between them. CDR3 DNA sequence: TGTGCCAGCAGCTTAGATGGCGGGGCGGCCAAAAACATTCAGTACTTC. Translating it yields CASSLDGGAAKNIQYF.

This clonotype appeared many times. The chain employs TRBV28 and TRBJ1-1, with TRBD1 matching 9 bases. CDR3 length: 15 amino acids. The germline CDR1 and CDR2 sequences are MDHEN and SYDVKM. The ends lost 6 bases at V and 1 base at J; junction bases unmatched: 6. In DNA form, the CDR3 reads TGTGCCAGCAGCCCCTTGGGACAGGGGAACACTGAAGCTTTCTTT. Its protein is CASSPLGQGNTEAFF.

This clonotype has only a few counts. The rearrangement joins TRBV5-1 to TRBJ2-7; D not resolved. The CDR3 extends over 13 amino acids. Germline V gene sequence: CDR1 SGHRS, CDR2 YFSETQ. The ends were cut back, 2 bases at V and 2 bases at J, with 8 bases in the middle. DNA of the CDR3: TGCGCCAGCAGCTTTGGGGTAGCCTACGAGCAGTACTTC. It codes for CASSFGVAYEQYF.

This clonotype appeared many times. V gene TRBV5-1 combines with J gene TRBJ2-7; D may match TRBD1 or TRBD2 (5 bases each). Trimming stripped 2 bases from V and 7 bases from J, with 13 bases between. In germline, CDR1 is SGHRS, CDR2 YFSETQ. The CDR3 contains 13 residues. CDR3 loop: CASSFGTAGEQYF. The CDR3 DNA is TGCGCCAGCAGCTTTGGGACCGCCGGGGAGCAGTACTTC.

This clonotype was counted a few times. The chain employs TRBV11-2 and TRBJ2-2, with a tentative D call TRBD2 (6 bases). V gave up 5 bases and J gave up 6 bases, with 10 bases separating them. The CDR3 length is 13 residues. Germline V gives CDR1 SGHAT, CDR2 FQNNGV. The CDR3 DNA is TGTGCCAGCAGCCCACTAGCATCCGGGGAGCTGTTTTTT. It yields the protein CASSPLASGELFF.

This clonotype is a singleton in its sample. A much larger clone sits a single nucleotide away, making a read error possible. The conserved phenylalanine or tryptophan is not found at the CDR3 terminus, so this likely reflects a read error. V usage is TRBV7-2 and J usage is TRBJ2-5; a possible D gene is TRBD2 (6 bases). Trimming took 5 bases from V and 5 from J, leaving 12 bases between them. From germline, CDR1 is SGHTA and CDR2 FQGNSA. The CDR3 has 13 residues. This CDR3 reads CASSPGVRETQYI. CDR3 coding DNA: TGTGCCAGCAGCCCGGGAGTTAGGGAGACCCAGTACATC.

This clonotype occurred many times. V usage is TRBV28 and J usage is TRBJ2-3; 9 bases align to TRBD2. Germline V CDR1 and CDR2: MDHEN, SYDVKM. CDR3 length: 16 amino acids. Trimming took 4 bases from V and 4 from J; bases not matched to a gene: 9. CDR3 sequence reads: CASSWREGGGPDTQYF. The CDR3 region has the DNA TGTGCCAGCAGTTGGCGGGAGGGAGGTGGGCCAGATACGCAGTATTTT.